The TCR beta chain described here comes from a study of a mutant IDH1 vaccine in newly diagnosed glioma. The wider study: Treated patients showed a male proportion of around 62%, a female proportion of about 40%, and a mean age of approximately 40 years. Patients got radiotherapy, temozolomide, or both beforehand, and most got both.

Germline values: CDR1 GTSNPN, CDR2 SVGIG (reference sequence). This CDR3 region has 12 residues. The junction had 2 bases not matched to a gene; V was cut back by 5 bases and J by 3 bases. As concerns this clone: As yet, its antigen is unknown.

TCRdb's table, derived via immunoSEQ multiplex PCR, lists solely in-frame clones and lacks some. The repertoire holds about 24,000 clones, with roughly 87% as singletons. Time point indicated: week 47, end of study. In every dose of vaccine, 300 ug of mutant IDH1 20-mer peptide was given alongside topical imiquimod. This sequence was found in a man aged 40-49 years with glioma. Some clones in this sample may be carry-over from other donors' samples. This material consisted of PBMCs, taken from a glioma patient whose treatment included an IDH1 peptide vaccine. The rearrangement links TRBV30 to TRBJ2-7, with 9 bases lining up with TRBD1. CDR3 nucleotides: TGTGCCTGGGGGACAGGGAGCTACGAGCAGTACTTC. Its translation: CAWGTGSYEQYF.